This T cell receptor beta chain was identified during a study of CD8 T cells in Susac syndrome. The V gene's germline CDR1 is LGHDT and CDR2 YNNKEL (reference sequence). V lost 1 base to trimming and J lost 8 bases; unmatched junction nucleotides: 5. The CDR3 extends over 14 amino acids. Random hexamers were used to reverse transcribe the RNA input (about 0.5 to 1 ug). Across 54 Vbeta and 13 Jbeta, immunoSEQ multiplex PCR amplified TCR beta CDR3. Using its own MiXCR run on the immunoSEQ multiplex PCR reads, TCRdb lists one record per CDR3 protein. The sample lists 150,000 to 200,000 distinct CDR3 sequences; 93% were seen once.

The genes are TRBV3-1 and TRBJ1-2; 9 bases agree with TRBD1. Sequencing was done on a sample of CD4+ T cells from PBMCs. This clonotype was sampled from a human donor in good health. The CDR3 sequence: CASSQVDRGWGYTF. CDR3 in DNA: TGTGCCAGCAGCCAAGTGGACAGGGGCTGGGGCTACACCTTC. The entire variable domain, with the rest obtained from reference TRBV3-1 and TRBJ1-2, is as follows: DTAVSQTPKYLVTQMGNDKSIKCEQNLGHDTMYWYKQDSKKFLKIMFSYNNKELIINETVPNRFSPKSPDKAHLNLHINSLELGDSAVYFCASSQVDRGWGYTFGSGTRLTVV.